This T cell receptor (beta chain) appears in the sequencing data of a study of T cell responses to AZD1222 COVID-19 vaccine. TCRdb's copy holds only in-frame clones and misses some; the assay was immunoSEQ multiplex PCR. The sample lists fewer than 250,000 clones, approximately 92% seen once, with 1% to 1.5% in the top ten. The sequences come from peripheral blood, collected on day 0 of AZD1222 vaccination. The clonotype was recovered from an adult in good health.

Here the CDR3 reads CASSVGGTGELFF. CDR3 in DNA: TGTGCCAGCAGCGTAGGGGGAACCGGGGAGCTGTTTTTT. The chain joins TRBV11-3 to TRBJ2-2; perhaps TRBD1 as D (6 bases). Germline loops: CDR1 SGHNT, CDR2 YENEEA. The length of the CDR3 is 13 residues. V was cut by 5 bases and J by 5 bases, with 9 bases left in between.